One sample yielded the 28 T cell receptor beta chains listed below, sequenced in a study of blood T cells in healthy people across ages (dated by TCRdb to between 2014 and 2017). Receptors were amplified or captured by 5' RACE. Sequencing used an Illumina HiSeq 2500. A second PCR of about 6 to 12 cycles was run with a J-beta primer mix and a sample-barcoded 5' primer. TCRdb reprocessing: public reads trimmed at Q25 with fastp, clones called with MiXCR, in-frame beta chains kept. Rows are combined by CDR3 protein, so each entry shows the most common genes and DNA. This sample has around 1,100,000 distinct CDR3 sequences in its table, and 35% to 40% of those were observed once. The ten largest clones represent around 13% of the sample. Sample: blood. The source is a man younger than 30 in good health.

The chain carries TRBV4-3 and TRBJ2-3, with TRBD2 identical over 9 bases. Losses at the gene ends were 5 bases for V and 6 bases for J; bases not matched to a gene: 9. The CDR3 totals 15 residues. The germline V gene encodes CDR1 LGHNA and CDR2 YSLEER. Here the CDR3 reads CASSETPSGVDTQYF. The CDR3 DNA follows: TGCGCCAGCAGCGAAACGCCTAGCGGGGTTGATACGCAGTATTTT.

The chain links TRBV30 to TRBJ1-5; D is possibly TRBD1 (6 bases). This CDR3 region has 13 residues. The germline V gene has CDR1 GTSNPN and CDR2 SVGIG (reference sequence). V was cut by 3 bases and J by 7 bases, with 13 bases left in between. DNA of the CDR3: TGTGCCTGGAGAGGCCTCCAGGGGCAGCCCCAGCATTTT. Residues: CAWRGLQGQPQHF. Full variable domain (remainder filled in from reference TRBV30 and TRBJ1-5): SQTIHQWPATLVQPVGSPLSLECTVEGTSNPNLYWYRQAAGRGLQLLFYSVGIGQISSEVPQNLSASRPQDRQFILSSKKLLLSDSGFYLCAWRGLQGQPQHFGDGTRLSIL.

This clonotype was recorded a few times. The chain employs TRBV2 and TRBJ2-3; perhaps TRBD1 as D (7 bases). Per the germline V gene, CDR1 is SNHLY and CDR2 is FYNNEI. V lost 7 bases to trimming and J lost 0 bases, with 17 bases between them. This CDR3 spans 16 amino acids. CDR3 sequence: CASKGGRDRSTDTQYF. The CDR3 DNA follows: TGTGCCAGCAAGGGGGGACGGGACAGAAGCACAGATACGCAGTATTTT.

This clonotype turned up a few times. The chain carries TRBV7-8 and TRBJ2-1, with 7 bases matching TRBD2. After removal of 6 bases from V and 4 bases from J, the junction contained 9 bases not matched to a gene. CDR3 length: 15 amino acids. The V gene's germline CDR1 is SGHVS and CDR2 FQNEAQ. CDR3 protein: CASSYSRTSYNEQFF. CDR3 nucleotide sequence: TGTGCCAGCAGTTATTCGAGGACTAGTTACAATGAGCAGTTCTTC.

The chain combines TRBV7-8 with TRBJ2-2; possibly TRBD1 for D (6 bases). The CDR3 contains 15 residues. The ends were cut back, 7 bases at V and 1 base at J, with 13 bases in the middle. Germline V lookup: CDR1 SGHVS, CDR2 FQNEAQ. The CDR3 is CASTSQGGNTGELFF. The CDR3 DNA is TGTGCCAGCACCTCCCAAGGGGGGAACACCGGGGAGCTGTTTTTT.

In its sample, this clonotype was seen a few times. The chain uses TRBV10-3 and TRBJ1-1; D not resolved. Trimming removed 8 bases from V and 9 bases from J, with 16 bases in between. This CDR3 has 12 residues. In germline, CDR1 is ENHRY, CDR2 SYGVKD. CDR3 coding DNA: TGTGCCATCGGGAGGAGTAGTGGGAAAGCTTTCTTT. It yields the protein CAIGRSSGKAFF.

This clonotype came up a few times. This chain joins TRBV7-9 and TRBJ1-4, with D uncertain. V was clipped by 5 bases and J by 5 bases, with 15 bases between them. CDR1 SEHNR and CDR2 FQNEAQ come from the germline V gene (reference sequence). This CDR3 is built from 15 residues. The CDR3 DNA follows: TGTGCCAGCAGCGCAGACCCGGGGTTGAATGAAAAACTGTTTTTT. Residues: CASSADPGLNEKLFF.

This chain connects TRBV9 to TRBJ1-2; possible D gene TRBD1, 5 bases. This CDR3 has 14 residues. V was clipped by 5 bases and J by 5 bases, with 16 bases between them. Germline V lookup: CDR1 SGDLS, CDR2 YYNGEE. The CDR3 coding sequence is TGTGCCAGCAGTCGGGACGGGCTAGGGTATGGCTACACCTTC. This translates into CASSRDGLGYGYTF.

V gene TRBV20-1 combines with J gene TRBJ2-4; 14 nucleotides line up with TRBD2. V shed 0 bases and J 8 bases; nucleotides not matched to a gene: 3. This CDR3 has 15 amino acids. Looked up from germline, CDR1 is DFQATT and CDR2 is SNEGSKA (reference sequence). As DNA, the CDR3 is TGCAGTGCTAGAGACGGGACTAGCGGGGGTTACATTCAGTACTTC. Its translation: CSARDGTSGGYIQYF.

V and J are TRBV6-2 or TRBV6-3 and TRBJ1-1; 8 nucleotides agree with TRBD1. The CDR3 sequence is 15 residues long. The germline V gene encodes CDR1 MNHEY and CDR2 SVGEGT. The V segment lost 2 bases and the J segment 9 bases; nucleotides outside the gene matches: 11. In nucleotides, the CDR3 is TGTGCCAGCAGTTACCCACATGTACAGGGGGGTCAAGCTTTCTTT. Translating gives CASSYPHVQGGQAFF.

This clonotype was counted between two and nine times. The chain recombines TRBV14 with TRBJ1-1; D uncertain. The CDR3 runs to 13 residues. From germline, CDR1 is SGHDN and CDR2 FVKESK. Deletions cut 1 base from V and 6 bases from J, with 9 bases between. The CDR3 DNA sequence: TGTGCCAGCAGCCAAGGGTCGGAGGCTGAAGCTTTCTTT. Protein sequence: CASSQGSEAEAFF.

The chain combines TRBV10-3 with TRBJ2-5, with 12 bases aligning to TRBD2. Germline V gives CDR1 ENHRY, CDR2 SYGVKD. V lost 6 bases to trimming and J lost 5 bases; unmatched junction nucleotides: 7. The CDR3 is made up of 15 amino acids. The CDR3 protein is CAIRASGGASETQYF. CDR3 sequence (DNA): TGTGCCATCAGGGCTAGCGGGGGGGCCAGTGAGACCCAGTACTTC.

The V and J genes are TRBV10-3 and TRBJ1-2, with TRBD1 identical over 7 bases. The CDR3 is made up of 13 amino acids. With 2 bases clipped from V and 5 bases from J, the junction kept 2 bases outside the gene matches. CDR1 ENHRY and CDR2 SYGVKD come from the germline V gene. The CDR3 DNA is TGTGCCATCAGTGAGGACAGGGCGTATGGCTACACCTTC. Translating it yields CAISEDRAYGYTF.

This clonotype was detected only a few times. This chain links TRBV20-1 with TRBJ2-7; a possible D gene is TRBD2 (6 bases). Germline V gives CDR1 DFQATT, CDR2 SNEGSKA (reference sequence). CDR3 length: 12 amino acids. V lost 5 bases, J lost 5 bases, and 13 bases lay in between. The CDR3 DNA is TGCAGTGCTGCGAGACCGGGGGACGAGCAGTACTTC. This codes for CSAARPGDEQYF.

This chain connects TRBV27 to TRBJ1-4; the match to TRBD1 covers 7 bases. The CDR3 is 15 residues long. Germline-derived CDR1 and CDR2 are MNHEY and SMNVEV (reference sequence). The junction had 8 bases not matched to a gene; V was cut back by 6 bases and J by 4 bases. The CDR3 nucleotides are TGTGCCAGCAGACCCAAGGGGGCAGTTAATGAAAAACTGTTTTTT. Translated: CASRPKGAVNEKLFF.

In this sample, this clonotype turned up a few times. The junction and the germline gene differ at one end; a read error may be behind it. The gene calls are TRBV5-1 and TRBJ1-5, with D possibly being TRBD1 (6 bases). Germline CDR1 SGHRS, CDR2 YFSETQ. The CDR3 covers 16 residues. This chain's CDR3 is CASRLAGGATNQPQHF. The CDR3 nucleotides are TGCGCCAGCAGGTTGGCGGGGGGGGCTACCAATCAGCCCCAGCATTTT.

This chain joins TRBV7-9 and TRBJ1-4; 9 positions match TRBD1. Looked up from germline, CDR1 is SEHNR and CDR2 is FQNEAQ (reference sequence). The CDR3 runs 16 residues. With 5 bases clipped from V and 8 bases from J, the junction kept 12 bases outside the gene matches. The DNA of the CDR3 is TGTGCCAGCAGCGGGGCTTCTGGACAGGGGAAAGAAAAACTGTTTTTT. Its translation: CASSGASGQGKEKLFF.

This chain connects TRBV28 to TRBJ1-2; the D is unclear. V dropped 2 bases and J dropped 3 bases, with 16 bases sitting between them. Germline CDR1 MDHEN, CDR2 SYDVKM. The CDR3 is 16 amino acids. Here the CDR3 reads CASSLPGRRVDYGYTF. CDR3 nucleotide sequence: TGTGCCAGCAGTTTACCAGGACGCCGTGTGGACTATGGCTACACCTTC.

This clonotype turned up a few times. The chain employs TRBV19 and TRBJ2-1; D is unresolved. Per germline, CDR1 LNHDA and CDR2 SQIVND (reference sequence). The CDR3 has 12 amino acids. Trimming pared 5 bases from V and 8 bases from J, leaving 10 bases between. CDR3 sequence reads: CASSVPGDEQFF. The CDR3 coding sequence is TGTGCCAGTAGTGTCCCCGGTGATGAGCAGTTCTTC.

This clonotype was counted between two and nine times. V usage is TRBV28 and J usage is TRBJ2-3; TRBD2 matches 9 bases. Looked up from germline, CDR1 is MDHEN and CDR2 is SYDVKM. V shed 4 bases, J shed 3 bases, and the junction held 5 bases outside the gene matches. The length of the CDR3 is 15 residues. CDR3 nucleotide sequence: TGTGCCAGCAGTTCTTGGCTAGCGGGGACAGATACGCAGTATTTT. It codes for CASSSWLAGTDTQYF. The full variable domain, its missing parts supplied by reference TRBV28 and TRBJ2-3, is DVKVTQSSRYLVKRTGEKVFLECVQDMDHENMFWYRQDPGLGLRLIYFSYDVKMKEKGDIPEGYSVSREKKERFSLILESASTNQTSMYLCASSSWLAGTDTQYFGPGTRLTVL.

In this sample, this clonotype turned up a few times. The V and J genes are TRBV20-1 and TRBJ2-1, with 8 bases lining up with TRBD2. The length of the CDR3 is 15 residues. In germline, CDR1 is DFQATT, CDR2 SNEGSKA (reference sequence). The J segment lost 1 base and the V segment lost 4 bases, leaving 6 bases of the junction unmatched. The CDR3 loop is CSAIEAGGSYNEQFF. The CDR3 DNA is TGCAGTGCTATTGAGGCGGGGGGTTCCTACAATGAGCAGTTCTTC.

A few counts support this clonotype. The gene calls are TRBV27 and TRBJ1-2, with D perhaps TRBD1 (5 bases). Germline CDR1 reads MNHEY; CDR2 reads SMNVEV (reference sequence). The germline V and J ends were trimmed by 6 bases and 4 bases, with 12 bases remaining between them. The length of the CDR3 is 13 residues. The CDR3 DNA is TGTGCCAGCAGGCCTGGGGCAGCCTATGGCTACACCTTC. Translated: CASRPGAAYGYTF.

About this clonotype: At one end, the junction sequence differs from germline, possibly due to a read error. The chain carries TRBV29-1 and TRBJ1-1; 9 bases fit TRBD1. Germline CDR1 SQVTM, CDR2 ANQGSEA. This CDR3 contains 13 residues. This CDR3 is CNVEDRGDTEAFF. In DNA, the CDR3 is TGCAACGTTGAAGACAGGGGGGACACTGAAGCTTTCTTT.

The CDR3 sequence: CASSPVDSMNTEAFF. The CDR3 DNA follows: TGTGCCAGCAGCCCAGTGGACAGCATGAACACTGAAGCTTTCTTT. V and J are TRBV7-8 and TRBJ1-1; D is perhaps TRBD1 (6 bases). The CDR3 runs 15 residues. The ends were cut back, 5 bases at V and 0 bases at J, with 13 bases in the middle. In germline, CDR1 is SGHVS, CDR2 FQNEAQ.

V usage is TRBV28 and J usage is TRBJ1-6; no clear D gene. V lost 9 bases, J lost 7 bases, and 16 bases lay in between. This CDR3 contains 14 residues. CDR1 is MDHEN, CDR2 SYDVKM, per germline. This CDR3 reads CASNSGAENSPLHF. As DNA, the CDR3 is TGTGCCAGTAACTCAGGAGCCGAAAATTCACCCCTCCACTTT.

This chain joins TRBV9 and TRBJ2-3, with 7 bases matching TRBD2. CDR1 is SGDLS and CDR2 is YYNGEE in the germline V gene. Germline trimming cut 4 bases from V and 1 base from J; bases unmatched to any gene: 12. This CDR3 has 17 amino acids. CDR3 nucleotide sequence: TGTGCCAGCAGCCCGCGTGAGATGGCGGGGGGCACAGATACGCAGTATTTT. Amino acids: CASSPREMAGGTDTQYF.

The gene calls are TRBV7-2 and TRBJ2-3; D not resolved. There are 14 residues in the CDR3. V was clipped by 9 bases and J by 0 bases, with 13 bases between them. The germline gives CDR1 SGHTA, CDR2 FQGNSA. DNA of the CDR3: TGTGCCAGTACCCGAGGTGCTAGCACAGATACGCAGTATTTT. Translation: CASTRGASTDTQYF.

J is TRBJ1-2 and V is TRBV12-3 or TRBV12-4; TRBD1 matches 7 bases. V shed 6 bases and J 2 bases; nucleotides not matched to a gene: 12. The CDR3 runs 16 residues. CDR3 in DNA: TGTGCCAGCAGCATAAGGACAGGCGCTTTGAACTATGGCTACACCTTC. This sequence encodes CASSIRTGALNYGYTF.